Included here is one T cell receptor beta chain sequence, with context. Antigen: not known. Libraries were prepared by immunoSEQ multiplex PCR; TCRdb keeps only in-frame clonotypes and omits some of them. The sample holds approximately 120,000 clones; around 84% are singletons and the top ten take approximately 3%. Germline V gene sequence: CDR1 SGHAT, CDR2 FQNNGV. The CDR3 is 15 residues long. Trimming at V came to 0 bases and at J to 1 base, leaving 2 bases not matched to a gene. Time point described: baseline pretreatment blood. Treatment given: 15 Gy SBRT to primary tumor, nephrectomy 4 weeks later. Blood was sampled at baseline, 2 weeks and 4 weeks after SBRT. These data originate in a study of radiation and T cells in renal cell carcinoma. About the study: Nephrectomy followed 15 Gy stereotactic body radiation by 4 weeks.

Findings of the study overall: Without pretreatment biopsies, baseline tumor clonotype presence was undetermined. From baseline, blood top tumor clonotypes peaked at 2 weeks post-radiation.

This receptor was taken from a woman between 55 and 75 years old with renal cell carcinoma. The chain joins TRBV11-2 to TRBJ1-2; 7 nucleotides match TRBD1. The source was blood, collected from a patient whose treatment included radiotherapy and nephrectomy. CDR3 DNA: TGTGCCAGCAGCTTAGAGACAGGGATTAACTATGGCTACACCTTC. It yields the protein CASSLETGINYGYTF.